A single sample is the source of the 27 T cell receptor beta chains below, sequenced in a study of cytomegalovirus exposure and HLA in healthy donors. The PCR contained 60 Vbeta and 13 Jbeta primers. The table came from immunoSEQ multiplex PCR; TCRdb's copy has only in-frame clones and leaves some out. The table gives around 100,000 clones; the top ten clones make up 5.5% to 8% of it. Sequences were obtained from PBMCs. All receptors come from a man aged 35-49 years in good health and CMV-seropositive.

The chain couples TRBV11-1 to TRBJ2-5; unclear D gene. Between the trimmed V and J ends, which lost 2 bases and 2 bases, there was a span of 9 bases. This CDR3 contains 14 residues. The germline V gene encodes CDR1 SGHAT and CDR2 FQDESV (reference sequence). This chain's CDR3 is CASSLIGLQETQYF. DNA of the CDR3: TGTGCCAGCAGCTTAATTGGCTTACAAGAGACCCAGTACTTC.

The V call is TRBV7-8, the J call TRBJ2-5; 9 bases agree with TRBD2. J was trimmed by 5 bases and V by 2 bases; bases with no gene match: 12. This CDR3 is built from 17 residues. The germline V gene has CDR1 SGHVS and CDR2 FQNEAQ. CDR3 in amino acids: CASSLYRFAGGLETQYF. The CDR3 DNA is TGTGCCAGCAGCTTATACCGTTTCGCGGGAGGGTTGGAGACCCAGTACTTC.

V gene TRBV4-3 combines with J gene TRBJ2-7; 8 bases fit TRBD1. J was trimmed by 5 bases and V by 0 bases; bases with no gene match: 9. CDR3 length equals 16 residues. Per germline, CDR1 LGHNA and CDR2 YSLEER. The CDR3 bases are TGCGCCAGCAGCCAAGATCCGGGCCAGGGGGCCGACGAGCAGTACTTC. Translating gives CASSQDPGQGADEQYF.

The V call is TRBV28, the J call TRBJ2-7; the match to TRBD1 covers 11 bases. CDR3 length: 14 residues. Losses at the gene ends were 6 bases for V and 6 bases for J; bases not matched to a gene: 7. Per germline, CDR1 MDHEN and CDR2 SYDVKM. The CDR3 DNA is TGTGCCAGCAGCCAAGGACAGGGGGCGGGCGAGCAGTACTTC. This encodes CASSQGQGAGEQYF.

This chain connects TRBV6-1 to TRBJ2-7; no reliable D call. CDR1 and CDR2 from the germline V gene are MNHNS and SASEGT. The CDR3 runs to 12 residues. V dropped 9 bases and J dropped 2 bases, with 11 bases sitting between them. The CDR3: CASSLGTYEQYF. The CDR3 nucleotides read TGTGCCAGTTCTCTAGGAACCTACGAGCAGTACTTC.

The gene calls are TRBV5-1 and TRBJ2-3; no definite D call. The CDR3 contains 12 residues. The V end was cut by 2 bases, the J end by 6 bases, with 7 bases between. CDR1 is SGHRS and CDR2 is YFSETQ in the germline V gene. The chain's CDR3 is CASSFLADTQYF. In nucleotides, the CDR3 is TGCGCCAGCAGCTTTTTAGCCGATACGCAGTATTTT.

The chain recombines TRBV28 with TRBJ2-1; no clear D. The CDR3 is 13 amino acids. Trimming cost V 3 bases and J 4 bases, with 7 bases left between them. The germline gives CDR1 MDHEN, CDR2 SYDVKM. Here the CDR3 reads CASSFLPYNEQFF. The CDR3 coding sequence is TGTGCCAGCAGTTTCCTCCCTTACAATGAGCAGTTCTTC.

The rearrangement links TRBV7-9 to TRBJ1-1; a weak D match, TRBD1 (6 bases). CDR1 and CDR2 from the germline V gene are SEHNR and FQNEAQ (reference sequence). The CDR3 extends over 14 amino acids. Deletions cut 1 base from V and 4 bases from J, with 10 bases between. The CDR3 sequence is CASSLEGVSTEAFF. CDR3 DNA sequence: TGTGCCAGCAGCTTAGAGGGGGTAAGCACTGAAGCTTTCTTT.

The chain is built from TRBV7-9 and TRBJ2-2; 10 positions match TRBD1. From germline, CDR1 is SEHNR and CDR2 FQNEAQ (reference sequence). This CDR3 region has 18 residues. Losses at the gene ends were 5 bases for V and 6 bases for J; bases not matched to a gene: 15. Here the CDR3 DNA reads TGTGCCAGCAGCGCCTGGACAGGGGGTTTCCTATTCGCCGGGGAGCTGTTTTTT. Protein: CASSAWTGGFLFAGELFF.

The DNA of the CDR3 is TGTGCCAGCAGCTTAGTTGTAAATCAGCCCCAGCATTTT. It yields the protein CASSLVVNQPQHF. This chain uses TRBV7-2 with TRBJ1-5, with D unclear. Germline loops: CDR1 SGHTA, CDR2 FQGNSA. V lost 1 base and J lost 4, with 5 bases in between. The CDR3 runs 13 residues.

The chain links TRBV28 to TRBJ1-5; no firm D call. The V and J ends lost 8 bases and 9 bases respectively, with 17 bases between them. Germline CDR1 and CDR2: MDHEN and SYDVKM. The CDR3 covers 13 residues. CDR3 protein: CASQVYSYRPQHF. The CDR3 DNA is TGTGCCAGCCAAGTTTACAGTTATCGGCCCCAGCATTTT.

J is TRBJ2-1 and V is TRBV6-1, with D possibly matching TRBD2 (6 bases). This CDR3 has 13 residues. CDR1 and CDR2 from the germline V gene are MNHNS and SASEGT. Trimming removed 5 bases at V and 4 bases at J, with 9 bases between. The CDR3 coding sequence is TGTGCCAGCAGTCGGGACTTATACAATGAGCAGTTCTTC. Protein sequence: CASSRDLYNEQFF.

V gene TRBV14 combines with J gene TRBJ2-5, with a weak D call TRBD2 (5 bases). Germline-derived CDR1 and CDR2 are SGHDN and FVKESK. The CDR3 is 14 residues long. Trimming removed 0 bases at V and 3 bases at J, with 8 bases between. DNA for the CDR3: TGTGCCAGCAGCCAAGATTTCGGGGAAGAGACCCAGTACTTC. Amino acid sequence: CASSQDFGEETQYF.

The chain has TRBV5-1 and TRBJ2-5, with TRBD1 identical over 10 bases. The V gene's germline CDR1 is SGHRS and CDR2 YFSETQ. V shed 7 bases and J 7 bases; nucleotides not matched to a gene: 10. The CDR3 extends over 14 amino acids. CDR3: CASGPGTGEGTQYF. The DNA for the CDR3 is TGCGCCAGCGGGCCGGGGACAGGGGAGGGGACCCAGTACTTC.

The J gene is TRBJ2-7, the V gene TRBV18; 9 nucleotides match TRBD2. Trimming removed 2 bases from V and 6 bases from J; junction bases left unmatched: 8. Germline CDR1 KGHSH, CDR2 LQKENI. The CDR3 runs 15 residues. DNA of the CDR3: TGTGCCAGCTCACCAACGACTAGCGGTGGTGCCGAGCAGTACTTC. As protein: CASSPTTSGGAEQYF. Full variable domain (rest looked up from reference TRBV18 and TRBJ2-7): NAGVMQNPRHLVRRRGQEARLRCSPMKGHSHVYWYRQLPEEGLKFMVYLQKENIIDESGMPKERFSAEFPKEGPSILRIQQVVRGDSAAYFCASSPTTSGGAEQYFGPGTRLTVT.

This sequence joins TRBV6-1 and TRBJ2-5; 8 nucleotides agree with TRBD2. Per the germline V gene, CDR1 is MNHNS and CDR2 is SASEGT. With V trimmed by 6 bases and J by 5 bases, 11 bases remained unmatched. This CDR3 has 15 residues. Here the CDR3 DNA reads TGTGCCAGCAGCACTGCAGGGACTAGAGAGGAGACCCAGTACTTC. Translating gives CASSTAGTREETQYF.

This rearrangement joins TRBV2 to TRBJ2-2, with D possibly matching TRBD1 (6 bases). Between the trimmed V and J ends, which lost 7 bases and 4 bases, there was a span of 16 bases. Per germline, CDR1 SNHLY and CDR2 FYNNEI. The CDR3 loop spans 15 amino acids. This CDR3 reads CASIYPGQTTGELFF. The CDR3 coding sequence is TGTGCCAGCATTTACCCAGGACAGACCACCGGGGAGCTGTTTTTT.

This chain's CDR3 is CASSPRYKETQYF. CDR3 DNA sequence: TGTGCCAGCAGCCCCAGATATAAAGAGACCCAGTACTTC. This sequence joins TRBV13 and TRBJ2-5; no definite D call. The CDR3 consists of 13 residues. Germline V gene sequence: CDR1 PRHDT, CDR2 FYEKMQ (reference sequence). The V end was cut by 5 bases, the J end by 3 bases, with 10 bases between.

V and J are TRBV30 and TRBJ1-5; 7 positions agree with TRBD1. From germline, CDR1 is GTSNPN and CDR2 SVGIG (reference sequence). The trim removed 2 bases at V and 6 bases at J, leaving 4 bases unmatched. This CDR3 has 13 residues. CDR3 bases: TGTGCCTGGAGTCAGGGGGAAGGTCAGCCCCAGCATTTT. Translated, it gives CAWSQGEGQPQHF. Supplemented by reference TRBV30 and TRBJ1-5, the full variable domain reads SQTIHQWPATLVQPVGSPLSLECTVEGTSNPNLYWYRQAAGRGLQLLFYSVGIGQISSEVPQNLSASRPQDRQFILSSKKLLLSDSGFYLCAWSQGEGQPQHFGDGTRLSIL.

The genes are TRBV2 and TRBJ2-2; D is possibly TRBD2 (5 bases). Germline V gene data show CDR1 as SNHLY and CDR2 as FYNNEI. CDR3 length: 14 amino acids. V was cut by 0 bases and J by 7 bases, with 9 bases left in between. This CDR3 reads CASSEAGMGGELFF. The CDR3 coding sequence is TGTGCCAGCAGTGAAGCCGGGATGGGCGGGGAGCTGTTTTTT. The variable domain in full, with the rest retrieved from reference TRBV2 and TRBJ2-2, is EPEVTQTPSHQVTQMGQEVILRCVPISNHLYFYWYRQILGQKVEFLVSFYNNEISEKSEIFDDQFSVERPDGSNFTLKIRSTKLEDSAMYFCASSEAGMGGELFFGEGSRLTVL.

The chain has TRBV9 and TRBJ1-1; a possible D gene is TRBD1 (5 bases). This CDR3 has 15 amino acids. The V gene lost 4 bases and the J gene lost 1 base, with 14 bases spanning the gap. Germline CDR1 SGDLS, CDR2 YYNGEE. The CDR3, as DNA: TGTGCCAGCAGCTCCAGGGCCCAGGGGAACACTGAAGCTTTCTTT. This translates into CASSSRAQGNTEAFF. The whole variable domain, remainder taken from reference TRBV9 and TRBJ1-1, is DSGVTQTPKHLITATGQRVTLRCSPRSGDLSVYWYQQSLDQGLQFLIQYYNGEERAKGNILERFSAQQFPDLHSELNLSSLELGDSALYFCASSSRAQGNTEAFFGQGTRLTVV.

The V gene is TRBV19, the J gene TRBJ2-1, with TRBD1 identical over 7 bases. The CDR3 is 12 residues long. CDR1 is LNHDA, CDR2 SQIVND, per germline (reference sequence). With 6 bases clipped from V and 9 bases from J, the junction kept 5 bases outside the gene matches. CDR3 sequence: CASSPPGGEQFF. In DNA form, the CDR3 reads TGTGCCAGTAGCCCACCAGGGGGTGAGCAGTTCTTC. Complete variable domain (other parts from reference TRBV19 and TRBJ2-1): DGGITQSPKYLFRKEGQNVTLSCEQNLNHDAMYWYRQDPGQGLRLIYYSQIVNDFQKGDIAEGYSVSREKKESFPLTVTSAQKNPTAFYLCASSPPGGEQFFGPGTRLTVL.

The chain joins TRBV27 to TRBJ2-7; 10 bases are a match to TRBD1. The ends lost 0 bases at V and 5 bases at J; junction bases unmatched: 1. Germline V CDR1 and CDR2: MNHEY, SMNVEV (reference sequence). The CDR3 length is 14 residues. Written as DNA, the CDR3 is TGTGCCAGCAGTTTATCGACAGGGGGCGACGAGCAGTACTTC. It codes for CASSLSTGGDEQYF.

The gene calls are TRBV5-1 and TRBJ1-2, with D tentatively TRBD1 (5 bases). V dropped 4 bases and J dropped 4 bases, with 14 bases sitting between them. This CDR3 region has 14 residues. Germline CDR1 SGHRS, CDR2 YFSETQ. DNA of the CDR3: TGCGCCAGCAGCCCAAGTCCGGACACCTATGGCTACACCTTC. As protein: CASSPSPDTYGYTF.

The rearrangement uses TRBV28 and TRBJ2-2; D gene uncertain. Trimming removed 1 base from V and 6 bases from J, with 12 bases in between. Per germline, CDR1 MDHEN and CDR2 SYDVKM. The length of the CDR3 is 15 residues. CDR3 region: CASSLLGGHPGELFF. The CDR3 coding sequence is TGTGCCAGCAGTTTATTGGGTGGGCACCCCGGGGAGCTGTTTTTT.

J is TRBJ1-2 and V is TRBV7-8; unclear D gene. CDR1 is SGHVS, CDR2 FQNEAQ, per germline. CDR3 length: 13 amino acids. Trimming pared 5 bases from V and 2 bases from J, leaving 9 bases between. This CDR3 is CASSKTENYGYTF. The CDR3 region has the DNA TGTGCCAGCAGCAAGACTGAAAACTATGGCTACACCTTC.

This chain links TRBV6-5 with TRBJ2-1; D is perhaps TRBD1 (5 bases). CDR1 and CDR2 (germline): MNHEY, SVGAGI. Between the trimmed V and J ends, which lost 6 bases and 7 bases, there was a span of 10 bases. The CDR3 totals 12 residues. The CDR3 sequence is CASRDTLNEQFF. The CDR3 DNA is TGTGCCAGCAGGGACACCTTGAATGAGCAGTTCTTC.